What follows is one T cell receptor beta chain and its context. This clone was seen at least ten times. The antigen it binds to is not known. No per-base quality is available; no much larger clone lies one base away. This sample was taken from a study of blood T cell repertoires in COVID-19 (dated by TCRdb to about 2020). Context from the whole study: The collaborator samples originated in the United States, Italy and Spain and spanned the acute and convalescent phases of COVID-19. The material from the prospective study consisted of cDNA or gDNA derived from T cells, B-cell-depleted T cells, or PBMCs. Deeply sampled blood TCRbeta repertoires from subjects exposed to, actively infected with, or recovered from COVID-19 were included in the dataset. The repertoires were released in a freely available public database meant as a resource for research on the immune response to SARS-CoV-2. The samples were drawn from two sources: the first 160 participants of the ongoing ImmuneRACE study, and over 950 subjects contributed by 6 global collaborators. Sample metadata almost always included a de-identified subject ID, COVID-19 status, age in years and sex. Where available, HLA class I and class II types were obtained from metadata supplied by the sample provider rather than from assay-based typing.

TCRbeta CDR3 regions were amplified from genomic DNA using the immunoSEQ Assay, a bias-controlled multiplex PCR. As for the original processing: The number of nucleated cells in each sample was estimated by amplification of reference gene primers within the assay. To quantify the absolute abundance of each unique TCRbeta CDR3 rearrangement, sequence reads were collapsed and filtered. For each sample, productive Simpson clonality was calculated by taking the square root of Simpson's diversity index across productive rearrangements. Held by TCRdb, this immuneACCESS table contains in-frame sequences only and omits some clones. Under half of the omission traces to an unresolved V gene where checked; the cause of the rest is unknown. V and J calls and clone size come straight from that table; D and trimming were deduced from the DNA. In all, the sample holds about 230,000 clones, and roughly 89% of those were seen once. Of the sample, 3.5% to 4% is held by the ten largest clones.

What the authors observed across the whole study: How much clinical and demographic metadata was included differed by source and by participant, and the metadata was provided uncurated.

Enrolling through a virtual design, the prospective study's participants ranged in age from roughly 18 to 100 years and lived across about two dozen United States geographic areas. Cohort assignment in the prospective study relied on participant-reported clinical history from a screening survey and a study questionnaire. Each participant in the prospective study had whole blood, serum and a nasopharyngeal or oropharyngeal swab collected by mobile phlebotomists. Participants in the prospective study had the option to provide additional blood draws and questionnaires over a 2-month period. Before DNA extraction, blood samples from the prospective study were shipped at room temperature or frozen. Including the terminal cysteine and phenylalanine, the CDR3 comprises 14 residues. Kept here is only the CDR3 DNA, which spans 42 bases and is read in frame from base 1. V and J are truncated by 0 bases and 2 bases respectively, leaving an intervening sequence of 9 bases. Per the germline V gene, SGDLS is the CDR1 and YYNGEE is the CDR2.

The TCR sequence derives from a woman under 40 with acute COVID-19. The sequencing input was PBMCs or T cells enriched from blood (not recorded which). The chain is encoded by TRBV9 joined to TRBJ2-7, with the D gene not confidently named. The nucleotide sequence reads TGTGCCAGCAGCGTAGAGTCGGGTCCCTACGAGCAGTACTTC. This codes for CASSVESGPYEQYF. Reference TRBV9 and TRBJ2-7 genes cover what lies past the CDR3, so the full variable domain is DSGVTQTPKHLITATGQRVTLRCSPRSGDLSVYWYQQSLDQGLQFLIQYYNGEERAKGNILERFSAQQFPDLHSELNLSSLELGDSALYFCASSVESGPYEQYFGPGTRLTVT.